This T cell receptor (beta chain) was obtained from a study of cytomegalovirus exposure and HLA in healthy donors. Germline values: CDR1 SGHVS, CDR2 FNYEAQ. V trimming: 4 bases; J trimming: 5 bases; junction bases outside the gene matches: 6. The CDR3 has 14 amino acids. Vbeta (60) and Jbeta (13) primers were used in the PCR. The protocol was immunoSEQ multiplex PCR, while the TCRdb copy is restricted to in-frame clones and leaves out a portion. The sample contains about 190,000 clones, almost 85% of which appear only once. The V gene is TRBV7-6, the J gene TRBJ1-1, with 8 bases identical to TRBD1. The source of this sequence is a boy under 18 in good health and CMV-seronegative. The specimen sequenced was PBMCs. CDR3 amino acids: CASSSGTGTTEAFF. The CDR3 DNA sequence: TGTGCCAGCAGCTCCGGGACAGGTACGACTGAAGCTTTCTTT.